The TCR beta chain under discussion was sequenced for a study of OX40 agonist ivuxolimab in advanced cancers. Using immunoSEQ multiplex PCR, the repertoire was profiled, and TCRdb retains in-frame clones only, with some absent. The table lists about 88,000 clones, around nine tenths of them singletons. By share, this clone counts as medium-sized. Antigen specificity is unknown. Study-wide points: In the 0.1 to 3.0 mg/kg range, CD4+ and CD8+ blood T cells had expanded clonally by week 6. Some nonresponders additionally presented with little normalized T-cell clonal expansion.

Per germline, CDR1 SEHNR and CDR2 FQNEAQ (reference sequence). The CDR3 extends over 16 amino acids. V shed 4 bases and J 1 base; nucleotides not matched to a gene: 7. The source is an adult with an advanced solid tumor such as melanoma, head and neck, liver or kidney cancer. This chain links TRBV7-9 with TRBJ1-2, with 9 nucleotides matching TRBD1. Sequences were derived from CD4+ or CD8+ T cells sorted from blood, sampled in a trial of the OX40 agonist ivuxolimab. DNA of the CDR3: TGTGCCAGCAGCTCCCCCACAGGGGGCAATAACTATGGCTACACCTTC. This encodes CASSSPTGGNNYGYTF.